Below, one TCR beta chain is given with its context. The data were obtained in a study of blood T cell repertoires in COVID-19. The assay was immunoSEQ multiplex PCR, and TCRdb's table has in-frame clones only and misses some. The data show about 71,000 clones, over 80% seen once. This CDR3 region has 14 residues. V gave up 2 bases and J gave up 6 bases; unmatched junction bases: 5. The germline V gene encodes CDR1 SGHKS and CDR2 YYEKEE (reference sequence). The specimen sequenced was peripheral blood. This sequence joins TRBV5-5 and TRBJ2-1, with 7 nucleotides matching TRBD2. The receptor's source is a woman aged 80 or over with acute or convalescent COVID-19. The CDR3 region is CASSFGGGGNEQFF. In nucleotides, the CDR3 is TGTGCCAGCAGCTTTGGAGGCGGGGGCAATGAGCAGTTCTTC.